These T cell receptor beta chains were read from a single sample in a study of somatic mutations in cytotoxic T cells in rheumatoid arthritis. TCRdb's table, derived via immunoSEQ multiplex PCR, lists solely in-frame clones and lacks some. The sample shows roughly 18,000 clones, 80% of them seen only once. The sequenced material came from CD8+ T cells sorted from blood. These receptors all stem from an adult with rheumatoid arthritis. Both conserved end residues are part of each CDR3. The D gene is left open where the match is weak. Clone sizes are given selectively: once, few, many, or a class where the clone is expanded.

size,D,V,J,CDR3,DNA
-,-,TRBV2,TRBJ1-1,CASRTGLTNTEAFF,TGTGCCAGCAGGACGGGACTCACGAACACTGAAGCTTTCTTT
-,-,TRBV16,TRBJ1-5,CASSQGYQPQHF,TGTGCCAGCAGCCAGGGATATCAGCCCCAGCATTTT
-,-,TRBV6-6,TRBJ2-7,CASSYFGGALNYEQYF,TGTGCCAGCAGTTATTTCGGGGGTGCATTGAACTACGAGCAGTACTTC
-,-,TRBV4-2,TRBJ1-2,CASSQARSPKFGYTF,TGTGCCAGCAGCCAAGCGCGGTCCCCGAAGTTTGGCTACACCTTC
few,TRBD1,TRBV10-3,TRBJ1-5,CAMGTGDSNQPQHF,TGTGCCATGGGGACAGGGGATAGCAATCAGCCCCAGCATTTT
-,-,TRBV10-1,TRBJ2-1,CASSEFFGTDDLDEQFF,TGCGCCAGCAGTGAGTTTTTTGGGACTGACGATCTGGATGAGCAGTTCTTC
-,-,TRBV10-1,TRBJ2-1,CASSESRWEQFF,TGCGCCAGCAGTGAGTCTCGGTGGGAGCAGTTCTTC
-,-,TRBV4-1,TRBJ2-3,CASSAGANTDTQYF,TGCGCCAGCAGTGCCGGGGCGAACACAGATACGCAGTATTTT
-,TRBD2,TRBV11-3,TRBJ2-3,CASIQGAGGVTDTQYF,TGTGCCAGCATCCAGGGAGCGGGAGGAGTGACAGATACGCAGTATTTT
few,TRBD2,TRBV19,TRBJ2-7,CASSISVLGSGIGEQYF,TGTGCCAGTAGTATCTCCGTCTTAGGGAGCGGGATCGGCGAGCAGTACTTC
once,-,TRBV11-3,TRBJ2-1,CASSLEPPWRNSYNEQFF,TGTGCCAGCAGCTTAGAGCCTCCTTGGAGGAACTCCTACAATGAGCAGTTCTTC
few,TRBD1,TRBV11-2,TRBJ2-2,CATGTGGSGELFF,TGTGCCACCGGGACAGGGGGCTCCGGGGAGCTGTTTTTT
-,-,TRBV15,TRBJ1-5,CATSSRDDIEPQHF,TGTGCCACCAGCAGCAGGGACGACATTGAGCCCCAGCATTTT
-,-,TRBV7-9,TRBJ2-7,CASSYDPYEQYF,TGTGCCAGCAGCTACGACCCGTACGAGCAGTACTTC
once,-,TRBV21-1,TRBJ2-7,CASSRDPFYEQYF,TGTGCCAGCAGCAGGGACCCATTCTACGAGCAGTACTTC
-,TRBD2,TRBV4-1,TRBJ2-1,CASSHLAENSYNEQFF,TGCGCCAGCAGCCATCTAGCGGAAAACTCCTACAATGAGCAGTTCTTC